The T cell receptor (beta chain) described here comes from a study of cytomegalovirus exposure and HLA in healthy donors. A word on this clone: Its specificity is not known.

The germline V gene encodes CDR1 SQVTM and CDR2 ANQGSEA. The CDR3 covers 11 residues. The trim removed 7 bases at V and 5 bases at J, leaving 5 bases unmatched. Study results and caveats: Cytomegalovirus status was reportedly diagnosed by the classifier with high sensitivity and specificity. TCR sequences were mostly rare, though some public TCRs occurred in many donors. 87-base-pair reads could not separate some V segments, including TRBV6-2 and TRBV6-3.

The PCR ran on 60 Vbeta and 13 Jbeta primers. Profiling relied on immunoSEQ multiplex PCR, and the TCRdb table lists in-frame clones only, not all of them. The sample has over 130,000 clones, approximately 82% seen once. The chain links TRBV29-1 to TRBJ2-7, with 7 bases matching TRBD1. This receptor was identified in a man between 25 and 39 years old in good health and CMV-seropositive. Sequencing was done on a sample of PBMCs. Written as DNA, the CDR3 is TGCAGCGGACGACAGGGAAACGAGCAGTACTTC. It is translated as CSGRQGNEQYF.